A selection of T cell receptor beta chains follows, all from one sample in a study of T cell responses to AZD1222 COVID-19 vaccine. The assay was immunoSEQ multiplex PCR, and TCRdb's table has in-frame clones only and misses some. The sample consists of 95,000 to 130,000 clones, roughly nine tenths of them appearing once. Here the sequenced sample was peripheral blood, taken 28 days after the second AZD1222 dose. Every receptor here comes from an adult who received the AZD1222 COVID-19 vaccine. Both conserved end residues are part of each CDR3. D genes are given only for firm matches. Clone size is shown for a subset of rows, as once, few, many or a class of expanded clone.

V	size	J	D	CDR3	DNA
TRBV30	.	TRBJ1-6	.	CAWSAGQYNSPLHF	TGTGCCTGGAGTGCCGGACAGTATAATTCACCCCTCCACTTT
TRBV6-6	.	TRBJ2-1	TRBD2	CASSYGSGTERGEQFF	TGTGCCAGCAGTTACGGGAGCGGGACGGAGAGGGGTGAGCAGTTCTTC
TRBV7-9	.	TRBJ1-1	.	CASSLAPNDRGNTEAFF	TGTGCCAGCAGCTTAGCTCCTAACGACCGGGGCAACACTGAAGCTTTCTTT
TRBV18	.	TRBJ2-7	.	CASSPRALRYEQYF	TGTGCCAGCTCACCTCGGGCCCTTCGCTACGAGCAGTACTTC
TRBV7-9	.	TRBJ2-2	TRBD1	CASSLGTVNTGELFF	TGTGCCAGCAGCTTGGGGACAGTAAACACCGGGGAGCTGTTTTTT
TRBV2	.	TRBJ1-2	.	CASLAGPSYGYTF	TGTGCCAGCCTTGCAGGACCTTCCTATGGCTACACCTTC
TRBV5-6	once	TRBJ1-2	TRBD1	CASSLRDSSYGYTF	TGTGCCAGCAGCTTGAGGGACAGTTCCTATGGCTACACCTTC
TRBV12-3/TRBV12-4	.	TRBJ1-1	.	CASNQQGSTEAFF	TGTGCCAGCAATCAACAGGGTTCCACTGAAGCTTTCTTT
TRBV5-1	.	TRBJ1-2	.	CASSSRGNNNYGYTF	TGCGCCAGCAGCAGTAGGGGTAATAATAACTATGGCTACACCTTC
TRBV7-2	.	TRBJ2-7	.	CASSRDRSSSYEQYF	TGTGCCAGCAGTCGAGACAGATCCAGCTCCTACGAGCAGTACTTC
TRBV7-2	.	TRBJ2-7	TRBD2	CASSQVGRGYEQYF	TGTGCCAGCAGCCAGGTGGGGAGGGGATACGAGCAGTACTTC
TRBV7-7	.	TRBJ2-1	TRBD2	CASSLGSAGVSNEQFF	TGTGCCAGCAGCTTAGGTTCAGCGGGAGTATCCAATGAGCAGTTCTTC
TRBV7-2	.	TRBJ2-1	TRBD2	CASSRTSGRANEQFF	TGTGCCAGCAGCCGGACTAGCGGGAGGGCCAATGAGCAGTTCTTC
TRBV6-5	.	TRBJ2-1	TRBD2	CASRGLAGYNEQFF	TGTGCCAGCAGGGGTCTAGCGGGGTACAATGAGCAGTTCTTC
TRBV9	.	TRBJ2-3	.	CASSVGDGTDTQYF	TGTGCCAGCAGCGTGGGGGACGGTACAGATACGCAGTATTTT
TRBV21-1	.	TRBJ2-1	.	CASSTRLGYNEQFF	TGTGCCAGCAGCACCCGACTAGGCTACAATGAGCAGTTCTTC
TRBV11-2	.	TRBJ1-6	.	CASSFTGTDSPLHF	TGTGCCAGCAGTTTTACAGGGACTGATTCACCCCTCCACTTT
TRBV27	.	TRBJ1-5	.	CASKELSGIQPQHF	TGTGCCAGCAAAGAGTTGTCGGGGATTCAGCCCCAGCATTTT
TRBV4-1	.	TRBJ2-2	.	CASSQREDSTGELFF	TGCGCCAGCAGCCAAAGGGAGGACTCGACCGGGGAGCTGTTTTTT
TRBV28	.	TRBJ1-5	TRBD1	CASSLTRGPSNQPQHF	TGTGCCAGCAGTTTAACGAGGGGGCCTAGCAATCAGCCCCAGCATTTT
TRBV28	.	TRBJ1-4	.	CASSLGSRGNEKLFF	TGTGCCAGCAGTTTAGGGAGCCGCGGTAATGAAAAACTGTTTTTT
TRBV29-1	.	TRBJ2-7	.	CSVEDFPRSYEQYF	TGCAGCGTTGAAGATTTCCCTAGATCCTACGAGCAGTACTTC